This TCR beta chain was retrieved from a study of blood T cell repertoires in COVID-19. On the study more broadly: Collection of acute and convalescent COVID-19 samples took place in the United States, Italy and Spain. T cells, B-cell-depleted T cells, or PBMCs provided the cDNA or gDNA that served as material.

This clone came up many times. Authors' methods: Nucleated cell counts were estimated from reference gene primer amplification. Clones were read by immunoSEQ multiplex PCR, and TCRdb kept only the in-frame ones, dropping some. The V and J calls and the clone size are those of that table, but D and trimming were determined from the DNA. This sample has more than 300,000 clones, with about 87% found just once. Followed over time, Seattle patients had been enrolled while infection was active. This CDR3 region has 13 residues. The J segment lost 2 bases and the V segment lost 6 bases, leaving 6 bases of the junction unmatched. CDR1 is SQVTM, CDR2 ANQGSEA, per germline.

The sample taken for sequencing was peripheral blood. This clonotype was sampled from a woman younger than 45 with COVID-19, enrolled during active disease. The gene calls are TRBV29-1 and TRBJ2-7, with 8 nucleotides matching TRBD2. The CDR3 here is CSVDIGGAYEQYF. In nucleotides, the CDR3 is TGCAGCGTCGATATCGGGGGGGCCTACGAGCAGTACTTC.